This passage covers 8 T cell receptor beta chains from one sample sequenced in a study of T cells in Graves' hyperthyroidism and ophthalmopathy. Using RNA transcripts as the source, TCR beta CDR3 regions were amplified. The HTBI primer set drove a first-round RT-PCR of the TCR CDR3. TCRdb itself ran the multiplex PCR reads through MiXCR, one entry per CDR3 protein. The table has 450,000 to 700,000 distinct CDR3 sequences, around 42% seen once. Sequencing used peripheral blood or thyroid tissue (not recorded which). Receptor source: a young woman with Graves' hyperthyroidism.

V and J are TRBV24-1 and TRBJ2-5; D gene uncertain. The germline V gene encodes CDR1 KGHDR and CDR2 SFDVKD. V was cut by 7 bases and J by 9 bases, with 14 bases left in between. The CDR3 runs 12 residues. The CDR3 reads CATSDSNQPQYF. CDR3 nucleotides: TGTGCCACCAGCGATAGCAATCAGCCCCAGTACTTC.

This clonotype was found many times. The chain joins TRBV3-1 to TRBJ2-5, with D unresolved. The ends were cut back, 2 bases at V and 2 bases at J, with 9 bases in the middle. The CDR3 covers 14 residues. Germline assignment: CDR1 LGHDT and CDR2 YNNKEL (reference sequence). The CDR3 region has the DNA TGTGCCAGCAGCCAAACACTGACACAAGAGACCCAGTACTTC. This codes for CASSQTLTQETQYF.

This clonotype was counted ten times or more. The chain links TRBV27 to TRBJ1-5; D call uncertain. Per the germline V gene, CDR1 is MNHEY and CDR2 is SMNVEV (reference sequence). With 2 bases removed from V and 5 bases from J, the gap between germline ends came to 7 bases. The CDR3 is 13 amino acids. The CDR3 sequence is CASSLNSDQPQHF. The DNA for the CDR3 is TGTGCCAGCAGTTTAAACAGTGATCAGCCCCAGCATTTT.

This clonotype occurred a few times. The chain employs TRBV30 and TRBJ1-5, with a possible D match to TRBD1 (5 bases). Germline-derived CDR1 and CDR2 are GTSNPN and SVGIG (reference sequence). The CDR3 is made up of 15 amino acids. Trimming shortened V by 3 bases and J by 8 bases, and 20 bases separated the two germline ends. Here the CDR3 reads CAWSLPGGSSKPQHF. CDR3 nucleotide sequence: TGTGCCTGGAGCTTACCGGGGGGGAGTAGCAAGCCCCAGCATTTT.

The rearrangement links TRBV29-1 to TRBJ2-5, with 7 bases identical to TRBD1. The length of the CDR3 is 13 residues. V shed 8 bases and J 4 bases; nucleotides not matched to a gene: 10. Looked up from germline, CDR1 is SQVTM and CDR2 is ANQGSEA. CDR3 protein: CSQVDRRSETQYF. The CDR3, as DNA: TGCAGCCAAGTGGACAGGCGGTCAGAGACCCAGTACTTC.

As for this clonotype: A much larger clone lies a single base off, so this may be a read error. The rearrangement joins TRBV6-1 to TRBJ1-1, with D possibly TRBD1 on 6 matching bases. This CDR3 is built from 13 residues. The germline CDR1 and CDR2 sequences are MNHNS and SASEGT. The V end was cut by 11 bases, the J end by 1 base, with 14 bases between. CDR3 DNA: TGTGCCGGTACAGGACAGAAGAACACTGAAGCTTTCTTT. Translating gives CAGTGQKNTEAFF.

This clonotype was seen many times. V usage is TRBV5-1 and J usage is TRBJ2-7; 9 bases align to TRBD1. V shed 3 bases, J shed 3 bases, and the junction held 4 bases outside the gene matches. CDR1 SGHRS and CDR2 YFSETQ come from the germline V gene. The CDR3 has 14 amino acids. CDR3: CASSWDREVYEQYF. CDR3 bases: TGCGCCAGCAGCTGGGACAGGGAGGTCTACGAGCAGTACTTC. Full variable domain (outside the CDR3, taken from reference TRBV5-1 and TRBJ2-7): KAGVTQTPRYLIKTRGQQVTLSCSPISGHRSVSWYQQTPGQGLQFLFEYFSETQRNKGNFPGRFSGRQFSNSRSEMNVSTLELGDSALYLCASSWDREVYEQYFGPGTRLTVT.

The rearrangement links TRBV7-9 to TRBJ2-1; possibly TRBD1 or TRBD2 for D (5 bases each). This CDR3 region has 16 residues. V gave up 5 bases and J gave up 10 bases, with 24 bases separating them. CDR1 is SEHNR and CDR2 is FQNEAQ in the germline V gene (reference sequence). The CDR3 DNA follows: TGTGCCAGCAGCCCGGGGACGAACCTCCTCGGGCAGGAGCAGTTCTTC. Protein sequence: CASSPGTNLLGQEQFF.